This TCR beta chain derives from a study of human T cells and chemical hapten exposure (TCRdb year 2021). In the study overall: For sensitization, 2% DPC in acetone was applied to a roughly 2 cm by roughly 2 cm area of upper inner arm skin. Patients additionally received weekly therapeutic DPC doses to the scalp throughout the roughly 25-week study period. Patch testing on the upper back used Finn chambers containing 0.01% DPC, with scoring done after 6 days according to International Contact Dermatitis Research Group standards. The patient cohort, mostly female, included alopecia areata with under or over 50% scalp involvement, alopecia totalis and alopecia universalis. The libraries were sequenced as a pool, and the TCR yield per sample differed mostly because of small variations in library volumes within the pool. The study tracked peripheral blood TCR repertoire changes in vivo during primary and secondary sensitization to the hapten diphenylcyclopropenone (DPC) in alopecia patients. Blood was sampled from patients pre-sensitization (week 0) and at 2, 6 and about 24 weeks after DPC sensitization. Approximately 28 alopecia patients gave blood for TCR sequencing at one to four time points (pre-sensitization, 2, 6 and 24 weeks).

This clonotype was observed a handful of times. The clone's antigen remains unknown. Per-nucleotide qualities are absent, and no much larger clonotype sits a single base away. Library prep was done by RACE. For sequencing, a NextSeq 500 was employed. Library preparation attached unique molecular identifiers to individual cDNA molecules for quantitative, reproducible TCR counting. For every blood RNA sample, sequencing covered both the TCR alpha and TCR beta chains. As for the authors' bioinformatics: The median number of TCRs per sample was some 100,000, ranging from 23,224 to 690,600. V, J and CDR3 annotation of the TCR reads was performed with the Decombinator software suite. For the PS versus PT1 abundance plots, all samples were subsampled to the same number of TCRs (28,000). TCRs were defined as expanded if absent before sensitization and observed at least eight times at the 2-week time point. The raw public data were reprocessed by TCRdb itself: fastp quality trimming at Q25, MiXCR clonotype calling, in-frame beta chains only. Rows with one shared CDR3 protein collapse into an entry with the most common genes and DNA. The V and J calls were determined by TCRdb, not by the authors. This sample gives 150,000 to 200,000 distinct CDR3 sequences in total; approximately 31% of them show up just once. Jointly, the top ten make up 2.5% to 3.5% of the sample.

Broader findings and caveats from the paper: Because all patients had alopecia, a presumed autoimmune disease, the immune response of the patients might differ from that of healthy individuals. A positive correlation was found between the number of PT1 expanded TCRs and patch test score, with significance reached at thresholds 8, 16 and 32 but not 4. Significantly more large CDR3 similarity clusters were formed by expanded TCRs than by pre-sensitization or healthy control sets, consistent with antigen-driven responses. The number of TCRs above 1 in 1000 frequency did not change with DPC sensitization; there was no evidence of global repertoire structure alterations. After repeated subsampling, the strength of the expansion versus patch-test correlation and the threshold at which it became significant changed.

Its CDR3 holds 15 amino acids, cysteine through phenylalanine. Only the CDR3 DNA is retained, 45 bases long and in frame from the first base. The germline V gene specifies SGDLS as CDR1 and YYNGEE as CDR2. Germline trimming: 3 bases from V, 6 bases from J; junction bases outside gene matches: 9. The time point label for this specimen denotes: pre-sensitization, week 0. The sample's treatment or condition label, decoded: therapeutic diphenylcyclopropenone sensitization with weekly scalp DPC. Blood at each patch-test visit was drawn before the patch test was applied. Eligible patients were aged 18 to 70, diagnosed with alopecia, deemed suitable for DPC therapy, and excluded if pregnant. Total RNA was extracted from unfractionated whole blood that had been collected in Tempus Blood RNA tubes.

The chain links TRBV9 with TRBJ2-1; TRBD1 fits 7 bases in the junction. The material sequenced was whole blood, taken in connection with sensitization to the hapten diphenylcyclopropenone (DPC). The clonotype was recovered from a woman in her 30s with alopecia areata. Some clones in this sample may be carry-over from other donors' samples. The CDR3 amino acid sequence is: CASSARQGSFNEQFF. The nucleotide sequence is TGTGCCAGCAGCGCCCGACAGGGAAGTTTCAATGAGCAGTTCTTC. Extended through the reference TRBV9 and TRBJ2-1 proteins, this CDR3 yields the full variable domain: DSGVTQTPKHLITATGQRVTLRCSPRSGDLSVYWYQQSLDQGLQFLIQYYNGEERAKGNILERFSAQQFPDLHSELNLSSLELGDSALYFCASSARQGSFNEQFFGPGTRLTVL.